What follows is one TCR beta chain and its context. Its antigen is currently not known. Base quality data are lacking; no much larger clone is found one base away. This record belongs to a study of naive and memory T cell subsets (dated by TCRdb to 2016 to 2017). About the investigation overall: The study applied an open-source, UMI-based TCR alpha and beta sequencing pipeline to sorted naive and memory peripheral blood T cell subsets. Complete agreement was observed between the functional CMV T cell responses and the IgG serology results. RNA was DNase-treated and reverse transcribed with TCR constant-region primers, mostly using SuperScript III. Study-level results and caveats: No ground truth was available to validate the repertoire findings for the naive and memory subsets. In both CD4 and CD8 cells, the Gini index increased while Shannon and inverse Simpson diversity decreased from naive through CM, EM and EMRA. Following error correction, more than 95% of naive TCR sequences occurred only once, which made naive abundance distributions much steeper than those of memory subsets. RNA-based TCR counts may be affected by expression changes linked to T cell activation and differentiation. The abundance of TCRs followed a power law with an exponent that differed between naive and memory subsets yet stayed consistent across the three individuals. Naive repertoires, especially CD8, contained a few larger clonotypes, possibly memory cells re-expressing CD45RA. Single alpha or beta chain sequences, rather than paired alpha/beta receptors, were used to define clonotypes.

The library was generated by UMI-ligation and nested PCR. The beta constant-region primer consisted of an equimolar mixture of two oligonucleotides that together covered TRBC1 and TRBC2. T4 RNA ligase 1 ligated a single-stranded oligonucleotide carrying the SP2 primer and a 12-nucleotide UMI to the cDNA 3' end. Four rounds of PCR were used to amplify ligated cDNA, with nested alpha and beta constant-region primers being used together with the SP2 primer. The ligation reaction was incubated at 16°C for about 18-25 hours. To avoid over-amplification, PCR2 was usually performed as a SYBR Green qPCR and halted once a predetermined threshold was reached. All purifications after the first were performed with Agencourt AMPure XP magnetic beads. Library amounts were measured by Qubit and library quality was assessed on a TapeStation, where the main peak was expected at around 650 bp. Sequencing of the pooled libraries was done on an Illumina MiSeq using v2 2x251 paired-end kits, which typically yielded about 1-2 million reads per sample. Each sample's library went into the pool at roughly 4 nM, and about 4.5-7.5% PhiX was added to help with cluster recognition. Per the authors' processing: FASTQ reads processed by Demultiplexor were assigned V and J genes by Decombinator through tag matching that tolerated a single base-pair mismatch. Collapsinator relied on UMIs to fix sequencing errors as well as frequency errors caused by PCR heterogeneity. TCRs were translated and CDR3s were extracted from the conserved cysteine to the FGXG phenylalanine by CDR3Translator, with non-productive sequences being flagged. Repertoires were subsampled to equal numbers of UMI-defined TCRs before Gini, Shannon entropy and inverse Simpson indices were calculated. Within the linear range, a power law was fitted by maximum likelihood to the distributions of clonotype abundance. On one naive CD8 sample, the pipeline and MIGEC gave similar UMI counts, unique TCR numbers and clonal distributions. In one analysis, naive TCRs also found in any memory subset of the same donor were removed from the naive repertoire. Repertoires were searched for about 7,300 CMV-associated CDR3 sequences compiled from VDJdb and a published dataset. TCRdb reprocessing: public reads trimmed at Q25 with fastp, clones called with MiXCR, in-frame beta chains kept. Entries that share a CDR3 protein sequence are merged under the most common genes and DNA. TCRdb's processing, not the authors', yielded these V and J calls. The sample profile shows under 150,000 distinct CDR3 sequences; about a sixth of them were found once. Approximately 0.13% of the sample is held by the ten biggest clonotypes.

V drops 1 base and J drops 7 bases, leaving 14 bases in between. Taken from the germline V gene (reference sequence), the CDR1 and CDR2 loops are DFQATT and SNEGSKA. The CDR3 has 14 amino acids, counting the end cysteine and phenylalanine. Just CDR3 DNA is preserved here, 42 bases in frame from base 1. TCR alpha and beta chain libraries were amplified separately from the second PCR step onward. To determine each donor's CMV status, fresh PBMCs were stimulated overnight with CMV viral lysate, and IFNgamma production from CD4+ T cells was then assessed. CD4 T cells were positively selected using Miltenyi beads, after which CD8 T cells were positively selected from the CD4-negative fraction. Cells were stained for CD3, CD4, CD8, CD45RA, CD27 and a live/dead dye and were sorted on a BD Aria II into four subsets based on CD45RA and CD27. Blood came from three healthy volunteers, each fractionated into CD4 and CD8 T cells and then into four differentiation subsets. Around 110 ml of peripheral blood was taken from each donor, and PBMC were separated by density-gradient centrifugation on Ficoll-Paque PLUS. The sorted cells were lysed in RLT buffer, after which RNA was extracted using a Qiagen RNeasy kit and kept at -80 degrees C.

Input material: naive CD4+ T cells from blood. This sample's cell subset or site label indicates: naive T cells, CD45RA high CD27+. This TCR was sampled from a human donor in good health. The chain is encoded by TRBV20-1 joined to TRBJ1-5; the D gene cannot be resolved reliably. The CDR3 sequence is CSARGPRTGQPQHF. The nucleotides are TGCAGTGCTAGAGGCCCCCGAACGGGGCAGCCCCAGCATTTT.